The present T cell receptor (beta chain) was sequenced within a study of CD8+ T cells in alopecia areata. RNA was isolated and reverse transcribed to cDNA, the sequencing template. Some clones are missing from TCRdb's copy, which holds only in-frame ones; the method was immunoSEQ multiplex PCR. This table has 190,000 or so clones, about 60% appearing once. About this clone: Its antigen is undetermined.

The V segment lost 4 bases and the J segment 2 bases; nucleotides outside the gene matches: 4. CDR3 length: 17 amino acids. Germline V lookup: CDR1 MDHEN, CDR2 SYDVKM. Study outcomes and limitations: It was less clear whether patients shared TCRs than it was in mice, possibly because of HLA.

Treatment reported: oral pan-JAK inhibitor, 5-10 mg twice daily. The V gene is TRBV28, the J gene TRBJ2-1; 14 bases line up with TRBD2. This specimen consisted of CD4+ T cells sorted from blood, obtained at week 4, from a patient treated with tofacitinib. The sequence came from a human donor with alopecia areata. The CDR3 protein is CASSSGTSGGTYNEQFF. CDR3 DNA sequence: TGTGCCAGCAGTTCCGGGACTAGCGGGGGAACCTACAATGAGCAGTTCTTC.